This TCR beta chain was sequenced during a study of T cells expressing NK-cell markers. Study findings and constraints: Topping the CD3+CD56-NKG2C+ fraction as well were these clonotypes, in a few donors.

From the 5' RACE reads, TCRdb lists one entry per CDR3 protein and no DNA. Its clone listing holds 250,000 or so distinct CDR3 sequences. For this clonotype: Its antigen is undetermined.

The CDR3 extends over 16 amino acids. From germline, CDR1 is SGHTA and CDR2 FQGTGA. Sample: blood T cells: a sorted CD56 or NKG2C T cell subset, CD4+ or CD8+ T cells, or bulk PBMC T cells (not recorded which). The rearrangement uses TRBV7-3 and TRBJ2-1; without DNA, the TCRdb call of TRBD1 cannot be checked. The TCR sequence derives from a woman aged 18 to 75 in good health. The chain's CDR3 is CASSLTTGVSYNEQFF.